The sequence of this TCR beta chain was determined in a study of T cell changes during pregnancy in multiple sclerosis. Germline loops: CDR1 SEHNR, CDR2 FQNEAQ (reference sequence). The CDR3 is made up of 14 amino acids. Losses at the gene ends were 5 bases for V and 3 bases for J; bases not matched to a gene: 6. Method: immunoSEQ multiplex PCR; TCRdb's copy keeps in-frame clones and lacks some. The repertoire has under 130,000 clones, about nine tenths of them found once; the top ten carry less than 4%. This material consisted of peripheral blood, taken after pregnancy. The TCR comes from a female donor with multiple sclerosis, enrolled in a pregnancy study. The chain is built from TRBV7-9 and TRBJ1-2; TRBD1 aligns across 7 bases. CDR3 sequence reads: CASSKDREYYGYTF. In DNA, the CDR3 is TGTGCCAGCAGCAAAGACAGGGAATACTATGGCTACACCTTC.